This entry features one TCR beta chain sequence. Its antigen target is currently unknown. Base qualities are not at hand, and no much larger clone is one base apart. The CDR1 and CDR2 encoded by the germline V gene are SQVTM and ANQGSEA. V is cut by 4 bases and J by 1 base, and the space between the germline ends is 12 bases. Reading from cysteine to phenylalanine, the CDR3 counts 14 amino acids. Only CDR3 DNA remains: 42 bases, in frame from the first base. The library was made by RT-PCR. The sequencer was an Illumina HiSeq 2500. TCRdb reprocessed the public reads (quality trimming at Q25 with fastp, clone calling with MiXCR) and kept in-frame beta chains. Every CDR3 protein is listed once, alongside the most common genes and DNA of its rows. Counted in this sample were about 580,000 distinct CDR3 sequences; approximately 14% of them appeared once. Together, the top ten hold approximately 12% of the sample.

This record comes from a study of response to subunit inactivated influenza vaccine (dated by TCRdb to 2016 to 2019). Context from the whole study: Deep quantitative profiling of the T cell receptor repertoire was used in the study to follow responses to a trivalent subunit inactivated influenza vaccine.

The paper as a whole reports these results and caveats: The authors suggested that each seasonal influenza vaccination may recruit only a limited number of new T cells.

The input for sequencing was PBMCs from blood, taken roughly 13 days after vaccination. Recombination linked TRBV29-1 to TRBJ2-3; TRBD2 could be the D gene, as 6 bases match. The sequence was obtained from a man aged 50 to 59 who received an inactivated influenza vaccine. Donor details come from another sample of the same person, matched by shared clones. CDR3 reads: CSVGTGLGTDTQYF. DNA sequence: TGCAGCGTTGGTACGGGACTGGGCACAGATACGCAGTATTTT.